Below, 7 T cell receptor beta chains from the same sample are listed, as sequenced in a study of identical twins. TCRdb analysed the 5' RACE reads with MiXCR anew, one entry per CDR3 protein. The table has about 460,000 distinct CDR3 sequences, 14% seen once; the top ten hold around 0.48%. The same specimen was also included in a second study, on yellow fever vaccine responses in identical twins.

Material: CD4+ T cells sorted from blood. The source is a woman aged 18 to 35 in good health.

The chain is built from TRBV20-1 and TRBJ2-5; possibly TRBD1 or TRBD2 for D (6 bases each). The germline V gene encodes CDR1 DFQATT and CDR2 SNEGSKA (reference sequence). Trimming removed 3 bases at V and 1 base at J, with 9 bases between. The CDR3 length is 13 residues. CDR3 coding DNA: TGCAGTGCTAGCGGGGGCGCCCAAGAGACCCAGTACTTC. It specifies CSASGGAQETQYF.

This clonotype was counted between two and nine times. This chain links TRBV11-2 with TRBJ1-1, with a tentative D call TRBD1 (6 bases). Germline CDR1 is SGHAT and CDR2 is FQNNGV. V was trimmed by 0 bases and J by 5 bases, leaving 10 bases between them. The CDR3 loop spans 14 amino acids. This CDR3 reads CASSLDRTDTEAFF. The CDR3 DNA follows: TGTGCCAGCAGCTTAGATCGGACAGATACTGAAGCTTTCTTT.

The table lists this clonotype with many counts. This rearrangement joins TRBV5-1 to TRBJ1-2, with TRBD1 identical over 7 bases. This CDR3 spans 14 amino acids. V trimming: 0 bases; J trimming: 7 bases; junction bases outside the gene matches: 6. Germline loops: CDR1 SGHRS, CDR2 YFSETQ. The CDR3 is CASSLGQGLGGYTF. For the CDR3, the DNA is TGCGCCAGCAGCTTGGGACAGGGATTGGGTGGCTACACCTTC.

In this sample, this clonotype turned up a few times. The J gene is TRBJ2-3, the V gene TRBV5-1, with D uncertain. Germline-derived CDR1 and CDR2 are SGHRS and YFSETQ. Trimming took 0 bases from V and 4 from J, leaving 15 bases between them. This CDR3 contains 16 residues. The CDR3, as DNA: TGCGCCAGCAGCTTGGAGCAGCGAACTACGCCAGATACGCAGTATTTT. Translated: CASSLEQRTTPDTQYF.

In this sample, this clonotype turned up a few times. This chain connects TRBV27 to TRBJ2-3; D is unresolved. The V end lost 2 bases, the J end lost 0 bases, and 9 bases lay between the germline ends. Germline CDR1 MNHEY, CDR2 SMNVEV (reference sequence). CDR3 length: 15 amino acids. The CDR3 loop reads CASSLRVGSTDTQYF. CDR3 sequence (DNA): TGTGCCAGCAGTTTAAGGGTTGGGAGCACAGATACGCAGTATTTT.

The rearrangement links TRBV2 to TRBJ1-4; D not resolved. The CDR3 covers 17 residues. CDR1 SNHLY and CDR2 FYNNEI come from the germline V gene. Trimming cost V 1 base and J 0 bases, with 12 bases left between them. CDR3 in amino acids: CASSEGAGRATNEKLFF. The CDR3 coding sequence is TGTGCCAGCAGTGAAGGGGCCGGCAGAGCAACTAATGAAAAACTGTTTTTT.

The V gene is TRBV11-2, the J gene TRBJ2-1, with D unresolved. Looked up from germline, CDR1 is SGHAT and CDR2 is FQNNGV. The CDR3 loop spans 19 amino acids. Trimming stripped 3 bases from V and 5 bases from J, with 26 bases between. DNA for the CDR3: TGTGCCAGCAGCTTTCCCCTCGGCTCTTTTGCTAAGGATAACAATGAGCAGTTCTTC. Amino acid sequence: CASSFPLGSFAKDNNEQFF.